This TCR beta chain came from a study of shared clonotypes between healthy human individuals. Data came from immunoSEQ multiplex PCR; TCRdb stores just in-frame clones and leaves some out. The sample records some 1 million clones, roughly 75% being singletons. Findings and limits, study-wide: Clonotypes that were shared across several donors made up about 4.5% of naive CD4 clonotypes.

In regard to this clone: No antigen is known for it.

Germline-derived CDR1 and CDR2 are KGHSH and LQKENI. The V and J ends lost 3 bases and 4 bases, in that order; junction bases with no gene match: 8. The CDR3 spans 15 residues. The chain is built from TRBV18 and TRBJ1-2; 7 bases are a match to TRBD1. Specimen: memory CD4+ T cells sorted from blood. Subset of the sample: CD45RA-negative fraction. This receptor was obtained from a man between 18 and 29 years old in good health. In nucleotides, the CDR3 is TGTGCCAGCTCACCGGGACAGTCCGAGACCTATGGCTACACCTTC. Its protein is CASSPGQSETYGYTF. Using reference TRBV18 and TRBJ1-2 for the parts outside the CDR3, the full variable domain is NAGVMQNPRHLVRRRGQEARLRCSPMKGHSHVYWYRQLPEEGLKFMVYLQKENIIDESGMPKERFSAEFPKEGPSILRIQQVVRGDSAAYFCASSPGQSETYGYTFGSGTRLTVV.